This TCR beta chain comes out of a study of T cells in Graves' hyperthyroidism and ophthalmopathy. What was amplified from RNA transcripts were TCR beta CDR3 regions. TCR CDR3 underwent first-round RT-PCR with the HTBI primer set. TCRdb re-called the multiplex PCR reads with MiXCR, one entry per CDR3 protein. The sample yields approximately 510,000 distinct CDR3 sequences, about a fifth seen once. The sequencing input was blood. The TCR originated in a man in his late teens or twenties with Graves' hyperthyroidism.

This CDR3 reads CASSQDVPSSGANVLTF. DNA of the CDR3: TGTGCCAGCAGCCAAGATGTCCCTAGCTCTGGGGCCAACGTCCTGACTTTC. The genes are TRBV3-1 and TRBJ2-6; no firm D call. The CDR3 covers 17 residues. Between the trimmed V and J ends, which lost 0 bases and 0 bases, there was a span of 9 bases. Germline V lookup: CDR1 LGHDT, CDR2 YNNKEL (reference sequence).